This T cell receptor (beta chain) was identified in a study of blood T cell repertoires in COVID-19. Between the trimmed V and J ends, which lost 5 bases and 8 bases, there was a span of 15 bases. The CDR3 totals 13 residues. Donors in Cohort 3 who had recovered were those with two negative PCRs, healthcare professional clearance, or resolution of their symptoms. As originally analysed: Cell counts per sample came from amplifying reference gene primers. TCRdb keeps only in-frame clones here, not all; method: immunoSEQ multiplex PCR. That table gives V, J and clone size, and the DNA gave D and trimming. The sample has over 150,000 clones, about 80% seen once.

Sequencing input: PBMCs or T cells enriched from blood (not recorded which). This clonotype originated in a woman in her sixties or seventies who had recovered from COVID-19. This chain links TRBV12-3 or TRBV12-4 with TRBJ1-2; no firm D call. Written as DNA, the CDR3 is TGTGCCAGCAGTCCCCGGGCCCAGCGGGGCTACACCTTC. Translated: CASSPRAQRGYTF.